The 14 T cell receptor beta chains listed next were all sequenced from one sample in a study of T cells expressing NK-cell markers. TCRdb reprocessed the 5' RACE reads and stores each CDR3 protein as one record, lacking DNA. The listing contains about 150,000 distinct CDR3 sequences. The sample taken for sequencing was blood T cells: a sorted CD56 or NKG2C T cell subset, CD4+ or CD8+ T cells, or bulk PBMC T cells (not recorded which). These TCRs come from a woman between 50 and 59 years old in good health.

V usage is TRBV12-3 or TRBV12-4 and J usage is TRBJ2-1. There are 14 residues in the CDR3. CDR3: CASSFQNPLDEQFF.

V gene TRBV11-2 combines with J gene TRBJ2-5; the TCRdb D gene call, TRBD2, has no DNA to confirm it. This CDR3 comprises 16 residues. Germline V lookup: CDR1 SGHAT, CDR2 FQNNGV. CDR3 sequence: CASSHPTSGRQETQYF.

The CDR3 region is CASSVEGEREIVQFF. The rearrangement links TRBV9 to TRBJ2-1; the TCRdb D gene call, TRBD2, has no DNA to confirm it. The V gene's germline CDR1 is SGDLS and CDR2 YYNGEE. The CDR3 has 15 residues.

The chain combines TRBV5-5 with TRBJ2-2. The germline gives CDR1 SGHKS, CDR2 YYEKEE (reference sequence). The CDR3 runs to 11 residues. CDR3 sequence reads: CASSGPGELFF.

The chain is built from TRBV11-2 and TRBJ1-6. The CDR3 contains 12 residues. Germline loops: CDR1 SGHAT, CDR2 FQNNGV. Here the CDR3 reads CASSWVLGPLHF.

Here the CDR3 reads CSASGTGLGETQYF. The chain couples TRBV20-1 to TRBJ2-5; TCRdb designates TRBD1, a call that cannot be tested without DNA. This CDR3 spans 14 amino acids. The V gene's germline CDR1 is DFQATT and CDR2 SNEGSKA (reference sequence).

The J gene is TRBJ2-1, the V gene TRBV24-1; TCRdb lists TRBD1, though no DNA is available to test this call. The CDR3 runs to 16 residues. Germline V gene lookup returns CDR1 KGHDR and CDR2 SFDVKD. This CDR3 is CATSDLWGTGGNEQFF.

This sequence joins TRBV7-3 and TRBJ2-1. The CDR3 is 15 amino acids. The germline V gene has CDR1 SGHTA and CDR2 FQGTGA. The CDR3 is CASSLVLSSYNEQFF.

CDR3 sequence reads: CASGLTGIQPQHF. The genes are TRBV12-5 and TRBJ1-5. This CDR3 has 13 residues. Germline assignment: CDR1 LGHNT and CDR2 FRNRAP.

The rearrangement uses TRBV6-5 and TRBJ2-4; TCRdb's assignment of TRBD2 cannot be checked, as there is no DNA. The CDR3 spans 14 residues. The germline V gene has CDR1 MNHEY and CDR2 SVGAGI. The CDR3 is CASSYGGYKNIQYF.

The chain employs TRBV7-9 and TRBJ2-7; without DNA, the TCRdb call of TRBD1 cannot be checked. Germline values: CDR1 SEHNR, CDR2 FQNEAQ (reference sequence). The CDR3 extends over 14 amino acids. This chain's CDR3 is CASSPAGHPYEQYF.

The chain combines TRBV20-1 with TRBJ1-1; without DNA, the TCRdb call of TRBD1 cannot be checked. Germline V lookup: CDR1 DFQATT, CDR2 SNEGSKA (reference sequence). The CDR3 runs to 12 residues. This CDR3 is CSAPLVNTEAFF.

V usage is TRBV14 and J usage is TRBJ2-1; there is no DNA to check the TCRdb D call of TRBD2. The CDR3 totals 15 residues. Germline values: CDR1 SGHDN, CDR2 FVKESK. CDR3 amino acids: CASSPGTSGGEEQFF.

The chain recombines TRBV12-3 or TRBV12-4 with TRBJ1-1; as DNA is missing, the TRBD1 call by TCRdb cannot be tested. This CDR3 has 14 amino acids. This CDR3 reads CASREGGVGTEAFF.